This T cell receptor (beta chain) was observed in a study of monozygotic twins with inflammatory bowel disease. Overall study results and limits: Healthy co-twins showed greater TCRbeta diversity (inverse Simpson) than IBD patients.

As to this clonotype: Its target is unknown.

Making each TCR library took around 3,300 ng of total RNA. The UMIs contained a 6-nucleotide sample barcode. They were added by template switching during cDNA synthesis. TCRdb re-called the 5' RACE reads and shows each CDR3 protein once, DNA omitted. This sample's clone table lists approximately 420,000 distinct CDR3 sequences. The CDR3 contains 16 residues. The germline V gene encodes CDR1 SGHVS and CDR2 FNYEAQ. The total RNA came straight from whole blood, and T cells were not sorted beforehand. The V gene is TRBV7-6, the J gene TRBJ2-6; checking the TCRdb D call of TRBD1 is not possible without DNA. Sequencing was done on a sample of blood. The receptor was isolated from a human donor with ulcerative colitis or Crohn's disease, or a healthy co-twin of an affected twin (not recorded which). This chain's CDR3 is CASSLVLGGGANVLTF.